This note documents a single T cell receptor beta chain sequence. Its antigen is unknown. These data originate in a study of T-cell memory formation after mild COVID-19. Study details: Largely donor-specific TCR clusters were found. Findings and limits, study-wide: Among clones peaking at day 37 in the second wave, SARS-CoV-2 specificity remained unconfirmed. Of the contracting clones, CD4+ ones lay mainly in CM and EM, and CD8+ ones in EMRA. Pre-infection memory carried some responding clones, suggesting that cross-reactive memory joined.

Trimming took off 1 base at V and 9 bases at J, with 7 bases between the two ends. Germline CDR1 reads MDHEN; CDR2 reads SYDVKM. The CDR3 is 12 amino acids. TCRdb reanalysed the 5' RACE reads using MiXCR and keeps one entry per CDR3 protein. The sample yields hundreds of thousands of distinct CDR3 sequences, about 20% seen once. The sample comprised PBMCs or a T cell subset sorted from them (not recorded which). The origin of this receptor is a man aged 18 to 29 who had mild COVID-19 (a few samples of this study predate the infection). Cell type and time point are not known. The rearrangement links TRBV28 to TRBJ1-3; D remains ambiguous. The CDR3 DNA reads as TGTGCCAGCAGTTTATCGGGTAGCACCATATATTTT. This translates into CASSLSGSTIYF.